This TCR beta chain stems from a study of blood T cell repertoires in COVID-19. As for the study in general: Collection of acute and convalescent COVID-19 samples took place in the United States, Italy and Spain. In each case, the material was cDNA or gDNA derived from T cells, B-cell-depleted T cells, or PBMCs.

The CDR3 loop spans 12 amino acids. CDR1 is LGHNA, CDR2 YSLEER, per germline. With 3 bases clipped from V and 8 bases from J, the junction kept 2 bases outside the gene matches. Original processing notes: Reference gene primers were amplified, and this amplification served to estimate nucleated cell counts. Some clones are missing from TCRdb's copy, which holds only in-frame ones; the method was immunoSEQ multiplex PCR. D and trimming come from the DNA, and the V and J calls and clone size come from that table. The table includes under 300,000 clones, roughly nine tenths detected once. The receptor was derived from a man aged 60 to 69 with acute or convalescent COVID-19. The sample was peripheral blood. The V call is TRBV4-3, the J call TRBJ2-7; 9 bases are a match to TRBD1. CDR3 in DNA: TGCGCCAGCAGCCAGGACAGGGGTAAGCAGTACTTC. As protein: CASSQDRGKQYF.